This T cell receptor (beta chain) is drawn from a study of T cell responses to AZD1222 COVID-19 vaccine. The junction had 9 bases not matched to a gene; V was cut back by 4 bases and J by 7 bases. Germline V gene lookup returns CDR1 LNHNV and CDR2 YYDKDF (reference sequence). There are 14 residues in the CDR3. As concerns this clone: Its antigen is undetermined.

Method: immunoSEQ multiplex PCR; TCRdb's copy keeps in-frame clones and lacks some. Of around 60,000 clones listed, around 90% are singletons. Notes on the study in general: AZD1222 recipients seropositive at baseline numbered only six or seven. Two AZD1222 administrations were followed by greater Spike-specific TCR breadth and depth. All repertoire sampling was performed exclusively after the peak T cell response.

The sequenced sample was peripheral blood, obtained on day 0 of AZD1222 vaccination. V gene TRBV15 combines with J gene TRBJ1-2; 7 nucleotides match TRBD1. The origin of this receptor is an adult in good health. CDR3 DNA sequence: TGTGCCACCAGCAAACGAGACAGGGTAGTTGGCTACACCTTC. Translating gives CATSKRDRVVGYTF.